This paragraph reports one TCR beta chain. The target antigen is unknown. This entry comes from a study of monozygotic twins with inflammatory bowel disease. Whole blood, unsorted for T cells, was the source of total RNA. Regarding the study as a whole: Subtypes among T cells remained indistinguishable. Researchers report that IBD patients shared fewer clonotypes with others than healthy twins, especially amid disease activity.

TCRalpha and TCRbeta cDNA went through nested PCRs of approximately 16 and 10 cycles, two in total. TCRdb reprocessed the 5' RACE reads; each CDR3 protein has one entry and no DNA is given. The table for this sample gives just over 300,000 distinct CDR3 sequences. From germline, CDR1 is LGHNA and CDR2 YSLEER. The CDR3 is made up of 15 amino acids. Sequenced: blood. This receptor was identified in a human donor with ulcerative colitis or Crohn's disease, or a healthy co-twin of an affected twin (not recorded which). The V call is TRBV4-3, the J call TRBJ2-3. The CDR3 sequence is CASSQDGQGTDTQYF.